The source of this T cell receptor beta chain is a study of T cells after yellow fever vaccination (dated by TCRdb to between 2018 and 2020). For the wider study: The SMART-Seq v4 Ultra Low Input RNA kit was used to prepare libraries from fractions with low cell numbers. Bulk PBMC replicates and cell subsets were isolated from blood drawn at multiple timepoints before and after both primary and secondary immunization. To track T-cell clones before and after primary and booster YFV17D yellow fever vaccination, bulk TCR alpha and beta repertoires were sequenced longitudinally. Two healthy male donors, one aged 18 to 30 and one aged 30 to 40 years, were included in the cohort.

TCR cDNA was synthesized by 5'RACE template switching, which introduced a universal primer site and unique molecular identifiers. cDNA synthesis was primed from both the TCR alpha and TCR beta constant segments. Libraries were amplified in two PCR steps, with sample barcodes and sequencing adapters added in the second step. Sequencing of libraries was performed on Illumina HiSeq 2500 (2x100 bp) or NovaSeq (2x150 bp). As for how the authors treated the data: Reads were demultiplexed and collapsed into UMI consensus sequences with MIGEC, and V(D)J alignment was performed with MiXCR. Vaccine-responding clonotypes were identified with edgeR using replicate PBMC samples, with FDR below 0.01 and a log2 fold change above 5 up to day 15 being required. Bulk clonotypes were assigned CD4 or CD8 identity according to which sequenced CD4 or CD8 repertoire held them at higher abundance. Through fastp at Q25 and MiXCR, TCRdb rebuilt clones from the public reads, retaining in-frame beta chains. For every CDR3 protein sequence, its rows merge into one entry that carries the most common genes and DNA. The V and J calls were determined by TCRdb, not by the authors. For this sample there are 620,000 or so distinct CDR3 sequences; about a sixth appear just once. Jointly, the top ten make up roughly 17% of the sample.

The paper's findings and limits, for the study overall: The secondary T-cell response was found to be weaker but faster than the primary response, with a peak reached on day 5 rather than on day 15. Because the study included only a couple of donors, the extent to which the findings can be generalized is limited. Because abundant contaminating clonotypes from the bulk population could be contained in FACS-sorted repertoires, computational filtering was required. Most clones expanded after primary vaccination (almost 98% of CD4 and roughly 88% of CD8) were re-detected after the booster, suggesting that broad memory maintenance occurred. A small share of clonotypes occurred in both CD4 and CD8 compartments, likely arising from convergent recombination.

The CDR1 and CDR2 encoded by the germline V gene are MGHDK and SYGVNS. The CDR3 runs 15 amino acids, cysteine and phenylalanine included. Here the CDR3 DNA is all that survives: 45 bases in frame from base 1. The treatment or condition label for this specimen denotes: live attenuated yellow fever vaccine strain. At every blood-draw timepoint, two biological replicates of bulk PBMCs were collected. PBMCs were isolated from peripheral blood using a standard Ficoll-Paque protocol. RNA was extracted with TriZol from bulk PBMCs, CD4 and CD8 fractions, and dextramer-positive and dextramer-negative fractions. This clonotype was found a few times. Its antigen remains unidentified. A junction end diverges from the germline sequence, so it may reflect a read error.

The chain employs TRBV25-1 and TRBJ1-6; TRBD1 fits 8 bases in the junction. The sequence was obtained from a young man who received the YFV17D yellow fever vaccine. This specimen was PBMCs, taken around 5 days after the first yellow fever vaccination. CDR3 sequence: CASSEGGQETSHLHF. The DNA reads TGTGCCAGCAGTGAGGGGGGACAGGAAACTTCACACCTCCACTTT.